This TCR beta chain was sequenced for a study of shared clonotypes between healthy human individuals (dated by TCRdb to the early 2020s). As for the study more broadly: The cohort comprised a couple of women and three men aged 18 to 49 years. To increase sequencing depth and limit assay-specific biases, TCR repertoire library preparation and sequencing were carried out by different laboratories using diverse techniques. To estimate repertoire size and how much clonotypes are shared between individuals, the study performed deep sequencing of blood TCR repertoires from about 5 healthy adults. For each donor, three plates each were used for CD4 naive and CD4 memory, two plates were used for CD8 naive, and one plate was used for CD8 memory. Leukapheresis yielded between about 0.85 and 10 billion PBMCs per donor. Study-level results and caveats: Sampling was restricted to blood, and TCR repertoires in tissue are likely to differ from TCR repertoires in blood. Clonotypes shared by all four sorted-subset donors showed higher generation probabilities than non-shared clonotypes. When a handful of donors were compared, the shared fraction of clonotypes was 5% to 6.5% for naive CD4, roughly 3.3% for naive CD8, more than 2% for memory CD4, and approximately 0.4% for memory CD8. Pairwise subsampling led to the expectation that sequencing depth would affect the degree of clonotype sharing among donors. The genetic and exposure-history diversity represented was limited by the small number of donors. Naive subsets generally had larger estimated clonotype richness than memory subsets did. Rarefaction of sorted-subset datasets indicated incomplete sequencing despite the large sequencing depth.

Healthy HIV-negative adults with no recently reported acute infections or vaccinations were included as donors. Only Caucasian adults living in Nashville, Tennessee, USA were represented among the donors. CD4+ T cells were enriched by magnetic negative selection; naive cells were then positively selected on CD45RA, and the negative fraction formed the memory subset. After blood collection by leukapheresis, PBMCs were isolated using Ficoll-Histopaque density gradient centrifugation and then cryopreserved in the vapor phase of liquid nitrogen. Purity and quantity of every magnetically sorted T cell population were checked by analytical flow cytometry. Genomic DNA was isolated from each sorted fraction and quantified by UV absorbance on a Nanodrop 2000c. TCR CDR3 regions were amplified from genomic DNA by multiplex PCR using the deep immunoSEQ assay. For each cell subset, the extracted genomic DNA was distributed evenly across all wells of several immunoSEQ 96-well plates, and each plate served as one replicate. For sorted subsets, approximately 0.2 ug of genomic DNA, equivalent to 30,000 or so T cell genomes, went into each replicate PCR. The purified libraries were quantified using a Qubit 3.0 fluorometer, sized with a Bioanalyzer 2100, and then quantified again using the KAPA Library Quantification kit. A separate single-read 150-cycle Illumina NextSeq 550 flow cell was used to sequence each immunoSEQ 96-well plate. In the paper's pipeline: Because the immunoSEQ output included only junctional sequences and no quality scores, the filtering could not be the same as the filtering used for full-length reads. Sequences were annotated with PyIR, a Python wrapper for IgBLAST v1.9, using IMGT germline references to assign V/J genes and CDR3. Any read was removed if the V/J assignment was weak (E-value above 1e-6), the CDR3 was missing, or the read contained stop codons, out-of-frame junctions, or ambiguous translated residues. V3J clonotypes were defined as sequences sharing an identical inferred V gene, J gene, and CDR3 amino acid sequence. To compute the percentage overlap between repertoires, the number of shared unique clonotypes was divided by the size of the smaller repertoire. Three approaches were used to assess repertoire richness: RTK rarefaction, the Chao1 estimator, and Recon v2.1 estimates of unobserved clonotypes. For all TCRbeta clonotypes obtained by the gDNA method from several donors, generation probabilities were computed with OLGA. TCRdb mirrors the immuneACCESS table, restricted to in-frame sequences. Some clones are absent from its copies; in checked studies, under half trace to an unresolved V gene, and the reason for the others is unknown. V and J calls and clone size are given by that table; D and trimming were obtained from the DNA. The sample table holds some 2 million clones, of which roughly 94% were seen once. The ten largest clones represent 0.13% of the sample.

A remark on this clone: What antigen it recognizes has not been identified. Base qualities are not at hand, and no much larger clone is one base apart.

Sequenced material: naive CD4+ T cells sorted from blood. The cell subset or site label here, explained by the study, means: CD45RA+ positively selected. This clonotype was sampled from a man between 18 and 29 years old in good health.

The DNA is as follows: TGTGCCAGCTCCCCCGTATGGGGGAGCCGTCAAGAGACCCAGTACTTC. Its coded protein is CASSPVWGSRQETQYF. The V and J genes are TRBV5-4 and TRBJ2-5; the D gene is perhaps TRBD1 or TRBD2, each of them matching over 5 bases. Spanning cysteine to phenylalanine, the CDR3 consists of 16 amino acids. Only the CDR3 region is kept as DNA, spanning 48 bases read in frame from base 1. Cut back by 7 bases and 2 bases, the V and J ends lie 21 bases apart. From a lookup of the germline V gene (reference sequence), CDR1 and CDR2 are SGHNT and YYREEE.